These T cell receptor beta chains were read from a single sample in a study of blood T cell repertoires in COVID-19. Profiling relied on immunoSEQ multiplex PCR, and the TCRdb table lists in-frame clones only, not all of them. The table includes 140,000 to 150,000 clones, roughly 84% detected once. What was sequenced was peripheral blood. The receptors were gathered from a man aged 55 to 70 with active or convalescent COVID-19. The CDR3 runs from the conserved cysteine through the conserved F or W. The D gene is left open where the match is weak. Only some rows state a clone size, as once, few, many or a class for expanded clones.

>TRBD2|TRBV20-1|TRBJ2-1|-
TGCAGTGCTAGTTCGCGGGGGGGAATATACAATGAGCAGTTCTTC
CSASSRGGIYNEQFF
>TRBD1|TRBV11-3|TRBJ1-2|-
TGTGCCAGCAGCACAAGGACAGGGAGAAACTATGGCTACACCTTC
CASSTRTGRNYGYTF
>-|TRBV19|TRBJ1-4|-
TGTGCCAGTAGGCAGGGGTTACGGGAAAAACTGTTTTTT
CASRQGLREKLFF
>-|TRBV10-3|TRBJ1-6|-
TGTGCCATCAGCGACGGAGGAAACTCCTATAATTCACCCCTCCACTTT
CAISDGGNSYNSPLHF
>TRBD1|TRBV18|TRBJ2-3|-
TGTGCCAGCTCACCACAGGGGGCTCTCACAGATACGCAGTATTTT
CASSPQGALTDTQYF
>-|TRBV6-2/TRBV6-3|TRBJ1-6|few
TGTGCCAGCAGTTATCAGGGACTCTCACCCCTCCACTTT
CASSYQGLSPLHF
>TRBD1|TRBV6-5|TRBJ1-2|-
TGTGCCAGCAGGGACAGGGCGCGCTATGGCTACACCTTC
CASRDRARYGYTF
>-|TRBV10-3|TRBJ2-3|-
TGTGCCATCAGTGAAACTGCCAGCACAGATACGCAGTATTTT
CAISETASTDTQYF
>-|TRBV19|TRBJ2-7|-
TGTGCCAGTAGTATGCTAGCTTCCTACGAGCAGTACTTC
CASSMLASYEQYF
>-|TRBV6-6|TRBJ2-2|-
TGTGCCAGCACGAGGGATTCGTACACCGGGGAGCTGTTTTTT
CASTRDSYTGELFF
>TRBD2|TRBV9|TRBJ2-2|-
TGTGCCAGCAGCTCAGACGTGACTAGCGACCCCGGGGAGCTGTTTTTT
CASSSDVTSDPGELFF
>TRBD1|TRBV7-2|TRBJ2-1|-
TGTGCCAGCAGCTTAACAGGGGACACCTACAATGAGCAGTTCTTC
CASSLTGDTYNEQFF
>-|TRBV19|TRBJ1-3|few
TGTGCCAGTGCCCGCACCCAGGGCCACTCTGGAAACACCATATATTTT
CASARTQGHSGNTIYF
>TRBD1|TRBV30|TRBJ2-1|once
TGTGCCTGGAGTCGGGACAGGGGAAGGGAGCAGTTCTTC
CAWSRDRGREQFF
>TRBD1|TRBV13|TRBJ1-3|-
TGTGCCAGCAGCTTCACCGGGACAGGGAACACCATATATTTT
CASSFTGTGNTIYF
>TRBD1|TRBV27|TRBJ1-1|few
TGTGCCAGCAGTTTATCGTGGGACAGGGGCCCGAACACTGAAGCTTTCTTT
CASSLSWDRGPNTEAFF
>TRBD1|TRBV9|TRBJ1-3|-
TGTGCCAGCAGCAAGCCGGGACAGCACTCTGGAAACACCATATATTTT
CASSKPGQHSGNTIYF
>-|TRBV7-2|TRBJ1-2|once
TGTGCCAGCAGCCTAACCGGGAGGGTGGAGGATGGCTACACCTTC
CASSLTGRVEDGYTF
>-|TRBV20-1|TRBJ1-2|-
TGCAGTGCTAGTCCCCAGGGCTGGTACTATGGCTACACCTTC
CSASPQGWYYGYTF
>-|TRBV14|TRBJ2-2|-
TGTGCCAGCAGCCCAATGGGGGCAGACTACACCGGGGAGCTGTTTTTT
CASSPMGADYTGELFF
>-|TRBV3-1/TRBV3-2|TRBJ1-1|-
TGTGCCAGCAGCCGCGGCGGGGGGCGGACTGAAGCTTTCTTT
CASSRGGGRTEAFF
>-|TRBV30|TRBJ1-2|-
TGTGCCTGGATGCGACTCAGGGTTGCTAACTATGGCTACACCTTC
CAWMRLRVANYGYTF
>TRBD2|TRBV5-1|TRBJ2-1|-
TGCGCCAGCAGCAGGACTAGCGGGGGCCCTAGGGGTGAGCAGTTCTTC
CASSRTSGGPRGEQFF
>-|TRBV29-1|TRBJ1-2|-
TGCAGCGTAGAAACTCCAGGGGAAGGCTACACCTTC
CSVETPGEGYTF
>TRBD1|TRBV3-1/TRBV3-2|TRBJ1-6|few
TGTGCCAGCAGCCTGGACAGGGGCGATAATTCACCCCTCCACTTT
CASSLDRGDNSPLHF
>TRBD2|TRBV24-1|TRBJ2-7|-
TGTGCCACCAGTGATTTGCCCTCGGGACTAGCCGTGGGCTACGAGCAGTACTTC
CATSDLPSGLAVGYEQYF
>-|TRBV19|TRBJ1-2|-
TGTGCCGGGGGGGGGCCTTACTATGGCTACACCTTC
CAGGGPYYGYTF
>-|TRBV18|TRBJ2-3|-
TGTGCCAGCTCACCACTTGATTGGACAACCCGCACAGATACGCAGTATTTT
CASSPLDWTTRTDTQYF
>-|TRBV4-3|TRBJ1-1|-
TGCGCCAGCAGCCAAGGTGCCCGGACTGAAGCTTTCTTT
CASSQGARTEAFF
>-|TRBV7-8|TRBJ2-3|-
TGTGCCAGCAGCTCGACAGAGTCTAGCACAGATACGCAGTATTTT
CASSSTESSTDTQYF
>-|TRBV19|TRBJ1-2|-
TGTGCCAGTAGTACCGCGATAGGGCCGGGGGATGGCTACACCTTC
CASSTAIGPGDGYTF
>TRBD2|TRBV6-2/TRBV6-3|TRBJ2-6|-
TGTGCCAGCAGTTCTAGCGGAAGACCCCCGGACCCTGGGGCCAACGTCCTGACTTTC
CASSSSGRPPDPGANVLTF
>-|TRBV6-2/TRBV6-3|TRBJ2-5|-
TGTGCCAGCAGTTACCGAGCAGGGGAGACCCAGTACTTC
CASSYRAGETQYF
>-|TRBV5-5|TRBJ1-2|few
TGTGCCAGCAGCTTGGAGGGAGACTATGGCTACACCTTC
CASSLEGDYGYTF
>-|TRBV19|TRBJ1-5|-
TGTGCCAGTAGTAACGGGGAGTGGTATAGCAATCAGCCCCAGCATTTT
CASSNGEWYSNQPQHF
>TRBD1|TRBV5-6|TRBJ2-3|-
TGTGCCAGCAGGCTCCGGGACAGAGCATATCCGGATACGCAGTATTTT
CASRLRDRAYPDTQYF
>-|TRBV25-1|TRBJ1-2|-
TGTGCCAGCAGTTCCCAGGTCGGGGGTGGCTACACCTTC
CASSSQVGGGYTF
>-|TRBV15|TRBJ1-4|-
TGTGCCACCAGCAGAGGAAGGGGAGGGGAAAAACTGTTTTTT
CATSRGRGGEKLFF
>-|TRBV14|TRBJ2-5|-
TGTGCCAGCAGCCAAGCTCCCTGGCGAGGAAAAGTAGAGACCCAGTACTTC
CASSQAPWRGKVETQYF
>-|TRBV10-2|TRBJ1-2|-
TGCGCCAGCAGGGCCAACAGAAGCCCCTATGGCTACACCTTC
CASRANRSPYGYTF
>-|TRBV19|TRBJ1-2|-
TGTGCCAGTAGTATAGACAGGGACTATGGCTACACCTTC
CASSIDRDYGYTF
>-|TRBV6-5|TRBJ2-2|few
TGTGCCAGCAGCCGTGACAGCCTCGGGGAGCTGTTTTTT
CASSRDSLGELFF
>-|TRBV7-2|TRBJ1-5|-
TGTGCCAGCAGCTTAGAGGCGGTTTGGAGGGTCAATCAGCCCCAGCATTTT
CASSLEAVWRVNQPQHF
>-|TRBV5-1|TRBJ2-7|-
TGCGCCAGCAGCTTGGTAACAGGGTCCTACGAGCAGTACTTC
CASSLVTGSYEQYF
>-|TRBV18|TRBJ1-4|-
TGTGCCAGCTCACCACTCCCGTCAACTAATGAAAAACTGTTTTTT
CASSPLPSTNEKLFF
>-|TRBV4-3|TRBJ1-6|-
TGCGCCAGCAGCCAAGACGGGGTTAATTCACCCCTCCACTTT
CASSQDGVNSPLHF
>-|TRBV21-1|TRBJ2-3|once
TGTGCCAGCAGCAAAGTGCGGAACAACAGGGGTTCCCTGTGGGCAGATACGCAGTATTTT
CASSKVRNNRGSLWADTQYF
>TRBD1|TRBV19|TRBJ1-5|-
TGTGCCAGTAGTATCGTGACAGGGGTAAGTCAGCCCCAGCATTTT
CASSIVTGVSQPQHF
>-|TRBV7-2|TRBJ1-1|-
TGTGCCAGCAGCTTAGGCAGGGCCACTGAAGCTTTCTTT
CASSLGRATEAFF
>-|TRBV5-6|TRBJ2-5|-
TGTGCCAGCAGATTGGATCTACAGGGCACCCAAGAGACCCAGTACTTC
CASRLDLQGTQETQYF
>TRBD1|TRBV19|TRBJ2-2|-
TGTGCCAGTAGCCCCTGGACAGGGATGAACACCGGGGAGCTGTTTTTT
CASSPWTGMNTGELFF
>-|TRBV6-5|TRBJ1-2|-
TGTGCCACTCAGGGTGACTATGGCTACACCTTC
CATQGDYGYTF